This TCR beta chain derives from a study of T cells in Graves' hyperthyroidism and ophthalmopathy. Trimming removed 3 bases from V and 7 bases from J; junction bases left unmatched: 6. The germline gives CDR1 SEHNR, CDR2 FQNEAQ (reference sequence). CDR3 length equals 15 residues. Pregnant or lactating patients were excluded, as were those with uncontrolled infection or other autoimmune disease. The investigators amplified TCR beta CDR3 regions from RNA transcripts. The study used the HTBI primer set for a first-round RT-PCR of the TCR CDR3. TCRdb re-called the multiplex PCR reads with MiXCR, one entry per CDR3 protein. The profile shows roughly 800,000 distinct CDR3 sequences, over 35% of them singletons.

This receptor was obtained from a man aged 18 to 30 with Graves' hyperthyroidism. Material: blood. The chain combines TRBV7-9 with TRBJ2-1; TRBD2 matches 10 bases. In nucleotides, the CDR3 is TGTGCCAGCAGCTTGCAAGCGGGGGGGCCGAATGAGCAGTTCTTC. Translation gives CASSLQAGGPNEQFF. Using reference TRBV7-9 and TRBJ2-1 for the parts outside the CDR3, the full variable domain is DTGVSQNPRHKITKRGQNVTFRCDPISEHNRLYWYRQTLGQGPEFLTYFQNEAQLEKSRLLSDRFSAERPKGSFSTLEIQRTEQGDSAMYLCASSLQAGGPNEQFFGPGTRLTVL.